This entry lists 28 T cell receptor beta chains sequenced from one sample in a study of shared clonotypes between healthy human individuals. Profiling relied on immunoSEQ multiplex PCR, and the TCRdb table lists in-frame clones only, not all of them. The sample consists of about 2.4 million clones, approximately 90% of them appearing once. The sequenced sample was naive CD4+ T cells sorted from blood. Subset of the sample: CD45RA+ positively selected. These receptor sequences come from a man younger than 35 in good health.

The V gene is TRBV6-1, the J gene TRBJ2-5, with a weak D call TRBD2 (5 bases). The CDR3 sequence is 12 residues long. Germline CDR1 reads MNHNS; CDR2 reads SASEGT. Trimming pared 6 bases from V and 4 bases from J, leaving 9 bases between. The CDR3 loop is CASRFSGETQYF. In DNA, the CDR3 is TGTGCCAGCAGGTTCAGCGGAGAGACCCAGTACTTC.

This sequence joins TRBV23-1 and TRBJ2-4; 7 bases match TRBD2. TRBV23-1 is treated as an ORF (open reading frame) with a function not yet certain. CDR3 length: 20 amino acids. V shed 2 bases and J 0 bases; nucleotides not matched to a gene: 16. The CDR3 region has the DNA TGCGCCAGCAGTCAACCGGGAGGAAGAATAGTCACACTAGCCAAAAACATTCAGTACTTC. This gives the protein CASSQPGGRIVTLAKNIQYF.

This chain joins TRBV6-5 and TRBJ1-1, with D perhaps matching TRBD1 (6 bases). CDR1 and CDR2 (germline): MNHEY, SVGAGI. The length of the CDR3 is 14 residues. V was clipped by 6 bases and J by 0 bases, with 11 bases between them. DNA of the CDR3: TGTGCCAGCAGAAAGACAGGCGTGAACACTGAAGCTTTCTTT. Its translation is CASRKTGVNTEAFF.

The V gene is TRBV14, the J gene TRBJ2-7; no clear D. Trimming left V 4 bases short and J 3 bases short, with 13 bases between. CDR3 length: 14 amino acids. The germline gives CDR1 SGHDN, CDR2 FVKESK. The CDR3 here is CASSPIGLIYEQYF. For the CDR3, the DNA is TGTGCCAGCAGCCCCATAGGCCTAATCTACGAGCAGTACTTC.

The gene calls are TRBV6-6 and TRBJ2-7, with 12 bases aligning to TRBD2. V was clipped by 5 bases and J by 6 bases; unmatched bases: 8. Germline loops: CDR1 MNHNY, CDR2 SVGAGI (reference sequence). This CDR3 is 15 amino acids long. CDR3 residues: CASSPPSGRAGEQYF. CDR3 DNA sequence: TGTGCCAGCAGTCCTCCTAGCGGGAGGGCCGGCGAGCAGTACTTC.

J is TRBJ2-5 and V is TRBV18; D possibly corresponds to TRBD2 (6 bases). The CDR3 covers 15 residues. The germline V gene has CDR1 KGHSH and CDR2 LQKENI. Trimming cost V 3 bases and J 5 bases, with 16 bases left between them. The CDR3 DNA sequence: TGTGCCAGCTCACCCCCTTGGCAGGGAGGCGAGACCCAGTACTTC. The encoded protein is CASSPPWQGGETQYF. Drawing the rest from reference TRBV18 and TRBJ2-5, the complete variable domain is NAGVMQNPRHLVRRRGQEARLRCSPMKGHSHVYWYRQLPEEGLKFMVYLQKENIIDESGMPKERFSAEFPKEGPSILRIQQVVRGDSAAYFCASSPPWQGGETQYFGPGTRLLVL.

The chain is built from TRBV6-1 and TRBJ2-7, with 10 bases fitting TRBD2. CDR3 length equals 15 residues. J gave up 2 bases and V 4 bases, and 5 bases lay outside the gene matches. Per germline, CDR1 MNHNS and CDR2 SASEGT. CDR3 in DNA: TGTGCCAGCAGTGGTACTAGCGGGGTCACCTACGAGCAGTACTTC. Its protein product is CASSGTSGVTYEQYF.

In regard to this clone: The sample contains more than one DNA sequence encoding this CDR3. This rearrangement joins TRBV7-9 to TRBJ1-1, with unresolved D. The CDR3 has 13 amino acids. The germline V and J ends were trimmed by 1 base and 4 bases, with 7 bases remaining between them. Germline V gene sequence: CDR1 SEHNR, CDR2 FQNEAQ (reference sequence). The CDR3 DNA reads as TGTGCCAGCAGCTTAGGAGAGGGCACTGAAGCTTTCTTT. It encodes CASSLGEGTEAFF.

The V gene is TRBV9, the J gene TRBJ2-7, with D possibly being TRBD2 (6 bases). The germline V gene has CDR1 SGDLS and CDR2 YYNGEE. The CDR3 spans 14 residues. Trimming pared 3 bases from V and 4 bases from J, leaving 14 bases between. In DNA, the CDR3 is TGTGCCAGCAGCGGTGCCGGGACTGAGTACGAGCAGTACTTC. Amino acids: CASSGAGTEYEQYF.

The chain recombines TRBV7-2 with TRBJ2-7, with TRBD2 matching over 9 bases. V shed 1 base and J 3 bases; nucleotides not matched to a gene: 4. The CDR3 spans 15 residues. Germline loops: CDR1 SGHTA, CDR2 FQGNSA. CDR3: CASSLGPAGGYEQYF. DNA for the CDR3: TGTGCCAGCAGCTTAGGTCCAGCGGGGGGCTACGAGCAGTACTTC.

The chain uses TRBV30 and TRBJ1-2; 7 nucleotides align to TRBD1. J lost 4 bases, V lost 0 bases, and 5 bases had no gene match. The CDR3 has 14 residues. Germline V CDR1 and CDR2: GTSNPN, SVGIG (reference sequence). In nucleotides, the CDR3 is TGTGCCTGGAGTGTAGGGGGCACATTCTATGGCTACACCTTC. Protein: CAWSVGGTFYGYTF. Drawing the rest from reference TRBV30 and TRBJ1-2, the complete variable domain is SQTIHQWPATLVQPVGSPLSLECTVEGTSNPNLYWYRQAAGRGLQLLFYSVGIGQISSEVPQNLSASRPQDRQFILSSKKLLLSDSGFYLCAWSVGGTFYGYTFGSGTRLTVV.

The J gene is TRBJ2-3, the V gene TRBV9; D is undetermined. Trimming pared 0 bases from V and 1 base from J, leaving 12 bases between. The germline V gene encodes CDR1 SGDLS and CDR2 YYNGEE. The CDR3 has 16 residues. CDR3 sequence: CASSVGASLGTDTQYF. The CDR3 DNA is TGTGCCAGCAGCGTAGGAGCGAGTTTGGGCACAGATACGCAGTATTTT.

CDR3 DNA sequence: TGTGCCAGCAAAAAATCGACGAATCCTCTCTATGGCTACACCTTC. Protein sequence: CASKKSTNPLYGYTF. The chain links TRBV6-4 to TRBJ1-2; no firm D call. V was pared by 7 bases and J by 4 bases, with 19 bases between. This CDR3 is 15 amino acids long. CDR1 MRHNA and CDR2 SNTAGT come from the germline V gene.

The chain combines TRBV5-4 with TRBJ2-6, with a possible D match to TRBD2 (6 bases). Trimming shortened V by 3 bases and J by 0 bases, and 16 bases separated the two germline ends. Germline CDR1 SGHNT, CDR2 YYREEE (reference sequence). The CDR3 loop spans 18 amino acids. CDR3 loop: CASSSYRERSSGANVLTF. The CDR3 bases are TGTGCCAGCAGCTCTTACCGGGAGAGGAGCTCTGGGGCCAACGTCCTGACTTTC.

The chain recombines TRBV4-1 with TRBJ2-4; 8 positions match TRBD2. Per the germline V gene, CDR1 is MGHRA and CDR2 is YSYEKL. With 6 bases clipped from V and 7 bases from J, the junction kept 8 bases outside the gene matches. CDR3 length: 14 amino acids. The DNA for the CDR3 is TGCGCCAGCAGGCCGGGAGGGCCAGGGAACATTCAGTACTTC. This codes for CASRPGGPGNIQYF.

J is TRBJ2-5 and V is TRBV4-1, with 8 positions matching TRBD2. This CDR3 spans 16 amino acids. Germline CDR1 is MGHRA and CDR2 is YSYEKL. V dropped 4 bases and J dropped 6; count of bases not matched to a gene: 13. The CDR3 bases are TGCGCCAGCAGCCGCCTCGGGGGGGGCGGGAGTCAGACCCAGTACTTC. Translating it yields CASSRLGGGGSQTQYF.

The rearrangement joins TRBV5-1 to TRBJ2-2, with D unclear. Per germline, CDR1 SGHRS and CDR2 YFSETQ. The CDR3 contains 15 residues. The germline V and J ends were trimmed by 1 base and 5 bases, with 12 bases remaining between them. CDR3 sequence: CASSLFPIGTGELFF. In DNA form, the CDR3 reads TGCGCCAGCAGCTTGTTCCCAATTGGAACCGGGGAGCTGTTTTTT.

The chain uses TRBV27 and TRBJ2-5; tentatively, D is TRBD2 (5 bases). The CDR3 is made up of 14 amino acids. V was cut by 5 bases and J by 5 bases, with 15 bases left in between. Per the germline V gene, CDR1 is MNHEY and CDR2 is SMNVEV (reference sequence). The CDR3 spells CASSRLGLPETQYF. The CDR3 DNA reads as TGTGCCAGCAGTCGCTTAGGACTGCCGGAGACCCAGTACTTC.

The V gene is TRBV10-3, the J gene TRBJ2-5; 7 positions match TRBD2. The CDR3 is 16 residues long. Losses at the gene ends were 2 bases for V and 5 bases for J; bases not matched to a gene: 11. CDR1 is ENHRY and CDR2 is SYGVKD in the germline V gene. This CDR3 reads CAISEIAGTTGETQYF. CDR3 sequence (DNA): TGTGCCATCAGTGAGATCGCCGGGACTACCGGGGAGACCCAGTACTTC.

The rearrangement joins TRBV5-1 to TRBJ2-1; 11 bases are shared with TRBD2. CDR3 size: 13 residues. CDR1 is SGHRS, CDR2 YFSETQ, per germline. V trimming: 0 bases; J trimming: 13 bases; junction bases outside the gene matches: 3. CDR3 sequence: CASSLGSGGAQFF. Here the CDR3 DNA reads TGCGCCAGCAGCTTGGGTAGCGGGGGGGCCCAGTTCTTC.

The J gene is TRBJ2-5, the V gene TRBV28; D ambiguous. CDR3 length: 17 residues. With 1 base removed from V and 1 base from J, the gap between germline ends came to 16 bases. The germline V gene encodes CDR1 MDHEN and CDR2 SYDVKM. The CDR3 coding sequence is TGTGCCAGCAGTTTATTGGGCCAGAACCTTTTCCAAGAGACCCAGTACTTC. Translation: CASSLLGQNLFQETQYF.

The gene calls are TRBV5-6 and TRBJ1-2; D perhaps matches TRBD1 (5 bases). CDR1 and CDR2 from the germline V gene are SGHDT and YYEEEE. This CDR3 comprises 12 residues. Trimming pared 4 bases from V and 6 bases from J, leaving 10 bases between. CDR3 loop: CASSPWGDGYTF. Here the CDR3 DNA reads TGTGCCAGCAGCCCTTGGGGGGATGGCTACACCTTC.

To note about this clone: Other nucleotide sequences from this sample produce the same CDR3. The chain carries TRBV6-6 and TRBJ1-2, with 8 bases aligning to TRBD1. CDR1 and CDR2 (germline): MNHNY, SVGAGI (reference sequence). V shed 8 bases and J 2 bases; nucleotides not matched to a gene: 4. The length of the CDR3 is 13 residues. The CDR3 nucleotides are TGTGCCAGCCGGCGGGACAGGAACTATGGCTACACCTTC. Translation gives CASRRDRNYGYTF.

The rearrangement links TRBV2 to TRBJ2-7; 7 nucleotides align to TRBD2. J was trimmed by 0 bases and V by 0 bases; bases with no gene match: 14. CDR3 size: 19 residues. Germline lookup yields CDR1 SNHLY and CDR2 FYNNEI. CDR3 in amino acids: CASSEAHPLWSGDSYEQYF. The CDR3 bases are TGTGCCAGCAGTGAAGCCCACCCCCTCTGGAGCGGGGACTCCTACGAGCAGTACTTC.

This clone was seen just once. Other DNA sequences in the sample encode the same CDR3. For the CDR3, the DNA is TGTGCCAGCAGTTCTGCAGGCACAGATACGCAGTATTTT. Its translation: CASSSAGTDTQYF. J is TRBJ2-3 and V is TRBV28; D gene ambiguous. Germline V lookup: CDR1 MDHEN, CDR2 SYDVKM. The CDR3 spans 13 residues. Trimming stripped 4 bases from V and 1 base from J, with 6 bases between.

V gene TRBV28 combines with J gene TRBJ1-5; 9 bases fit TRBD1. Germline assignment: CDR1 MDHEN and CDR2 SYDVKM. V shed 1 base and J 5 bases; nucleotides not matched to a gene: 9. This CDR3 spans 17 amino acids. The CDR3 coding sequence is TGTGCCAGCAGTTTATCCGGGACAGGGACTGGCTATCAGCCCCAGCATTTT. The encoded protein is CASSLSGTGTGYQPQHF.

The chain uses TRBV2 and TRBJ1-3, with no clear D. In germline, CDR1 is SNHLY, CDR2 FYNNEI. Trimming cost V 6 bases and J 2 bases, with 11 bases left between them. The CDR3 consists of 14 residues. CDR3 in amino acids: CASSSRVPGNTIYF. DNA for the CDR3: TGTGCCAGCAGCTCTAGGGTTCCTGGAAACACCATATATTTT.

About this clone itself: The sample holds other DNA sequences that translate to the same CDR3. CDR3 nucleotide sequence: TGTGCCAGCAGACGGGGCGGGAGCACAGATACGCAGTATTTT. Translated, it gives CASRRGGSTDTQYF. The V gene is TRBV6-5, the J gene TRBJ2-3; D assignment may be TRBD1 or TRBD2 (5 bases each). CDR3 length equals 14 residues. Germline V lookup: CDR1 MNHEY, CDR2 SVGAGI. V lost 6 bases and J lost 0, with 10 bases in between.